A single sample is the source of the 21 T cell receptor beta chains below, sequenced in a study of spatial heterogeneity in lung cancer. MiXCR, applied by TCRdb to the 5' RACE reads, yields one record per CDR3 protein. The sample has around 89,000 distinct CDR3 sequences, less than 15% seen once; the top ten hold about 41%. Time point: sample taken at primary tumor resection. From tumor, nontumor lung or frozen PBMC, whole RNA was taken unsorted for sequencing. This specimen was PBMCs, taken at surgery. Source of these receptors: a male donor with early-stage non-small cell lung cancer.

V gene TRBV5-1 combines with J gene TRBJ2-5; D ambiguous. There are 11 residues in the CDR3. Germline lookup yields CDR1 SGHRS and CDR2 YFSETQ. V lost 2 bases and J lost 5, with 4 bases in between. The CDR3 protein is CASSFHETQYF. Written as DNA, the CDR3 is TGCGCCAGCAGCTTTCATGAGACCCAGTACTTC.

In its sample, this clonotype was seen a few times. V gene TRBV5-1 combines with J gene TRBJ1-1; D remains unclear. The CDR3 totals 15 residues. V was trimmed by 4 bases and J by 7 bases, leaving 20 bases between them. CDR1 and CDR2 from the germline V gene are SGHRS and YFSETQ. The CDR3, as DNA: TGCGCCAGCAGCATTGACCCTCAGGAGTATGGTGAAGCTTTCTTT. Its protein is CASSIDPQEYGEAFF.

The chain is built from TRBV7-9 and TRBJ2-3, with 10 bases identical to TRBD2. Germline V gene data show CDR1 as SEHNR and CDR2 as FQNEAQ (reference sequence). V lost 0 bases to trimming and J lost 2 bases; unmatched junction nucleotides: 8. CDR3 length: 18 residues. The DNA of the CDR3 is TGTGCCAGCAGCTTAGCTAGCGGGGGGTACTACACCACAGATACGCAGTATTTT. This sequence encodes CASSLASGGYYTTDTQYF.

CDR3: CASSQGGSNNEQFF. DNA for the CDR3: TGTGCCAGCAGTCAAGGGGGATCTAACAATGAGCAGTTCTTC. The chain joins TRBV12-3 or TRBV12-4 to TRBJ2-1, with D perhaps TRBD1 (6 bases). Trimming left V 5 bases short and J 5 bases short, with 13 bases between. This CDR3 spans 14 amino acids.

This clonotype was counted many times. The J gene is TRBJ2-7, the V gene TRBV11-1; the D is unclear. In germline, CDR1 is SGHAT, CDR2 FQDESV (reference sequence). The CDR3 length is 12 residues. V was cut by 5 bases and J by 4 bases, with 9 bases left in between. DNA of the CDR3: TGTGCCAGCAGCGTCACACCATACGAGCAGTACTTC. It yields the protein CASSVTPYEQYF.

The chain has TRBV27 and TRBJ1-6; TRBD1 aligns across 7 bases. The germline gives CDR1 MNHEY, CDR2 SMNVEV (reference sequence). V was clipped by 6 bases and J by 0 bases; unmatched bases: 5. This CDR3 has 16 residues. The CDR3 loop is CASSPRDSSYNSPLHF. The CDR3, as DNA: TGTGCCAGCAGCCCCAGGGACAGCTCCTATAATTCACCCCTCCACTTT.

The chain combines TRBV7-2 with TRBJ2-1; 8 bases are shared with TRBD2. This CDR3 contains 15 residues. The V gene end was trimmed by 5 bases and the J gene end by 6 bases; junction bases not matched to a gene: 9. The V gene's germline CDR1 is SGHTA and CDR2 FQGNSA. The CDR3 loop reads CASSKEATSANEQFF. The CDR3 DNA sequence: TGTGCCAGCAGCAAAGAGGCGACTAGCGCCAATGAGCAGTTCTTC.

This clonotype was recorded many times. The chain couples TRBV18 to TRBJ2-3; 7 bases map to TRBD1. The CDR3 is 14 amino acids. Trimming cost V 5 bases and J 4 bases; bases outside gene matches: 6. CDR1 is KGHSH, CDR2 LQKENI, per germline. The CDR3: CASSDGTEADTQYF. The CDR3 nucleotides are TGTGCCAGCTCAGACGGGACAGAGGCAGATACGCAGTATTTT.

This chain uses TRBV7-9 with TRBJ2-7, with 9 bases matching TRBD1. Germline CDR1 and CDR2: SEHNR and FQNEAQ (reference sequence). With V trimmed by 1 base and J by 2 bases, 3 bases remained unmatched. The CDR3 spans 15 residues. The CDR3, as DNA: TGTGCCAGCAGCTTAGGGACAGGGGTCCCCTACGAGCAGTACTTC. Translated, it gives CASSLGTGVPYEQYF.

In its sample, this clonotype was seen many times. The gene calls are TRBV12-3 or TRBV12-4 and TRBJ2-7, with 7 positions matching TRBD2. Trimming cost V 6 bases and J 5 bases; bases outside gene matches: 10. The CDR3 runs to 14 residues. The DNA of the CDR3 is TGTGCCAGCAGCCGCCAGACTAGCCCCGACGAGCAGTACTTC. Amino acid sequence: CASSRQTSPDEQYF.

This clonotype has a handful of counts. The chain joins TRBV24-1 to TRBJ2-7; 8 bases are shared with TRBD1. The CDR3 loop spans 13 amino acids. Germline V gene data show CDR1 as KGHDR and CDR2 as SFDVKD. The J segment lost 5 bases and the V segment lost 6 bases, leaving 5 bases of the junction unmatched. CDR3 sequence reads: CATSRQGSHEQYF. The CDR3 nucleotides are TGTGCCACCAGTCGACAGGGGAGCCACGAGCAGTACTTC.

The sample holds a few counts of this clonotype. The V gene is TRBV6-5, the J gene TRBJ2-7; 9 bases align to TRBD1. J gave up 3 bases and V 0 bases, and 6 bases lay outside the gene matches. Germline CDR1 reads MNHEY; CDR2 reads SVGAGI. The CDR3 consists of 16 residues. The CDR3 protein is CASSYSGTGSIYEQYF. The CDR3 DNA follows: TGTGCCAGCAGTTACTCGGGGACAGGGAGTATCTACGAGCAGTACTTC.

This clonotype has a count of ten or more. The rearrangement joins TRBV12-3 or TRBV12-4 to TRBJ1-2, with no clear D. The V and J ends lost 1 base and 4 bases respectively, with 4 bases between them. The CDR3 extends over 12 amino acids. The CDR3 nucleotides read TGTGCCAGCAGTTTAGGCAGCTATGGCTACACCTTC. This sequence encodes CASSLGSYGYTF.

The rearrangement uses TRBV7-2 and TRBJ2-1; D may correspond to TRBD1 or TRBD2 (6 bases each). This CDR3 comprises 11 residues. CDR1 SGHTA and CDR2 FQGNSA come from the germline V gene. The ends were cut back, 3 bases at V and 14 bases at J, with 11 bases in the middle. The CDR3 loop is CASSLGGPEFF. The DNA for the CDR3 is TGTGCCAGCAGCTTGGGGGGCCCCGAGTTCTTC.

This clonotype came up many times. The gene calls are TRBV9 and TRBJ2-6; D remains unclear. Germline-derived CDR1 and CDR2 are SGDLS and YYNGEE. The V gene lost 0 bases and the J gene lost 2 bases, with 6 bases spanning the gap. This CDR3 is built from 15 residues. DNA of the CDR3: TGTGCCAGCAGCGTAGCTAGTACTGGGGCCAACGTCCTGACTTTC. It translates to CASSVASTGANVLTF.

This clonotype was seen a few times. V usage is TRBV28 and J usage is TRBJ2-3; 15 positions match TRBD2. With 4 bases clipped from V and 5 bases from J, the junction kept 13 bases outside the gene matches. Germline CDR1 MDHEN, CDR2 SYDVKM. The CDR3 totals 19 residues. The CDR3 loop is CASSSWTSGRAIERDTQYF. CDR3 DNA: TGTGCCAGCAGTTCCTGGACTAGCGGGAGGGCCATCGAAAGAGATACGCAGTATTTT.

This clonotype was counted between two and nine times. This chain links TRBV5-1 with TRBJ2-3, with TRBD1 matching over 8 bases. Losses at the gene ends were 4 bases for V and 5 bases for J; bases not matched to a gene: 6. The CDR3 has 14 amino acids. The germline gives CDR1 SGHRS, CDR2 YFSETQ. For the CDR3, the DNA is TGCGCCAGCAGCAAGGACAGGGTTGAAGATACGCAGTATTTT. Translation gives CASSKDRVEDTQYF. Full variable domain (missing parts from reference TRBV5-1 and TRBJ2-3): KAGVTQTPRYLIKTRGQQVTLSCSPISGHRSVSWYQQTPGQGLQFLFEYFSETQRNKGNFPGRFSGRQFSNSRSEMNVSTLELGDSALYLCASSKDRVEDTQYFGPGTRLTVL.

This rearrangement joins TRBV3-1 to TRBJ1-2, with 7 bases aligning to TRBD1. The CDR3 consists of 11 residues. CDR1 is LGHDT and CDR2 is YNNKEL in the germline V gene (reference sequence). CDR3 protein: CASTGPEGYTF. CDR3 bases: TGTGCTTCGACAGGGCCGGAGGGCTACACCTTC.

This clonotype has only a few counts. This chain uses TRBV6-1 with TRBJ1-2; 12 bases align to TRBD1. Germline V CDR1 and CDR2: MNHNS, SASEGT. The CDR3 runs 17 residues. V trimming: 9 bases; J trimming: 4 bases; junction bases outside the gene matches: 15. CDR3 sequence (DNA): TGTGCCAGTCCTGCGGGGACAGGGGGCCATGGTTCCTATGGCTACACCTTC. Translating it yields CASPAGTGGHGSYGYTF.

This clonotype appeared a few times. The J gene is TRBJ2-4, the V gene TRBV5-1, with a weak D call TRBD2 (5 bases). This CDR3 contains 15 residues. The V gene lost 0 bases and the J gene lost 5 bases, with 12 bases spanning the gap. Germline V gene sequence: CDR1 SGHRS, CDR2 YFSETQ. CDR3 nucleotides: TGCGCCAGCAGCTTGGGAAGCGGCCTCCAAAACATTCAGTACTTC. It codes for CASSLGSGLQNIQYF.

This chain joins TRBV7-9 and TRBJ1-1, with D possibly TRBD1 on 6 matching bases. Germline lookup yields CDR1 SEHNR and CDR2 FQNEAQ (reference sequence). V dropped 7 bases and J dropped 5 bases, with 14 bases sitting between them. CDR3 size: 13 residues. For the CDR3, the DNA is TGTGCCAGCAATCTGGGGGCAGGAACTGAAGCTTTCTTT. Translation gives CASNLGAGTEAFF.